Sequencing of this T cell receptor beta chain was carried out in a study of cytomegalovirus exposure and HLA in healthy donors. Broader study findings: It was found in a later analysis that first-cohort TCR clusters tended to co-occur in the 90 to 150 validation repertoires. Among TCR beta chains, those listed as cytomegalovirus-associated numbered some 170. There were some public TCRs occurring in many donors, but most TCR sequences were rare. Researchers reported that three CMV-associated chains were confirmed in vitro as CMV antigen-specific.

Details on this clone: Its matching antigen is unknown.

Clones were read by immunoSEQ multiplex PCR, and TCRdb kept only the in-frame ones, dropping some. Of over 120,000 clones in the sample, about 91% are singletons; the top ten hold over 9%. The germline gives CDR1 SGHDN, CDR2 FVKESK. This CDR3 region has 16 residues. Trimming shortened V by 0 bases and J by 1 base, and 9 bases separated the two germline ends. The J gene is TRBJ2-2, the V gene TRBV14; D call uncertain. Source material: PBMCs. The clonotype comes from a woman aged 18-29 years in good health and CMV-seropositive. The CDR3 sequence: CASSQDWSVNTGELFF. In nucleotides, the CDR3 is TGTGCCAGCAGCCAAGACTGGTCGGTGAACACCGGGGAGCTGTTTTTT.